The source of this T cell receptor (beta chain) is a study of long-term antiretroviral therapy in people with HIV. A v3.0 immunoSEQ assay was performed at survey level. TCRdb's table, derived via immunoSEQ multiplex PCR, lists solely in-frame clones and lacks some. The sample contains fewer than 30,000 clones, approximately 88% of which appear only once. The germline V gene has CDR1 SEHNR and CDR2 FQNEAQ (reference sequence). The CDR3 covers 17 residues. Trimming stripped 1 base from V and 2 bases from J, with 12 bases between. Sequencing used unsorted PBMCs, obtained about 2.7 years after starting antiretroviral therapy. This TCR came from a man in his thirties or forties with HIV. V usage is TRBV7-9 and J usage is TRBJ2-6, with D unresolved. CDR3 sequence reads: CASSLGSGQAGANVLTF. CDR3 in DNA: TGTGCCAGCAGCTTAGGAAGTGGGCAGGCTGGGGCCAACGTCCTGACTTTC.